This entry features one T cell receptor (beta chain) sequence. The entry originates in a study of blood T cell repertoires in COVID-19. Study information: COVID-19 samples collected from the United States, Italy and Spain covered acute and convalescent phases.

Trimming removed 3 bases at V and 1 base at J, with 6 bases between. Germline CDR1 and CDR2: LNHDA and SQIVND (reference sequence). This CDR3 has 13 amino acids. Some clones are missing from TCRdb's copy, which holds only in-frame ones; the method was immunoSEQ multiplex PCR. The sample yields just over 300,000 clones, under 90% seen once. This chain links TRBV19 with TRBJ1-1, with no clear D. The sequenced sample consisted of PBMCs or T cells enriched from blood (not recorded which). This clonotype was sampled from a man younger than 40 who had recovered from COVID-19. The CDR3 coding sequence is TGTGCCAGTAGTATGTCCCGGAACACTGAAGCTTTCTTT. Translating it yields CASSMSRNTEAFF.